The 25 T cell receptor beta chains given below trace back to one sample, sequenced in a study of low-dose radiotherapy and immunotherapy resistance in tumors. Specified time point: before trial treatment. Primers used for first-strand cDNA, a TRAV- and TRBV-specific set, covered both alpha and beta chains. The PCR that amplified TCRs ran for approximately 20 cycles, relying on a constant-region primer and a V-primer adapter. TCRdb analysed the reads with MiXCR anew, one entry per CDR3 protein. The table records some 60,000 distinct CDR3 sequences, approximately 25% of them present only once. The sample was PBMCs, taken before treatment. All receptors derive from a male donor with rectosigmoid adenocarcinoma.

This clonotype is medium-sized. The chain combines TRBV28 with TRBJ2-7; the D gene is possibly TRBD2 (6 bases). This CDR3 comprises 16 residues. CDR1 and CDR2 (germline): MDHEN, SYDVKM. Deletions cut 1 base from V and 3 bases from J, with 16 bases between. CDR3 bases: TGTGCCAGCAGTTTATTTTGGGGGGAGCTTCGCTACGAGCAGTACTTC. This gives the protein CASSLFWGELRYEQYF.

This clonotype was counted ten times or more. The CDR3: CSAEPGLIYEQYF. Written as DNA, the CDR3 is TGCAGTGCTGAACCGGGACTTATCTACGAGCAGTACTTC. The V call is TRBV20-1, the J call TRBJ2-7; D possibly corresponds to TRBD2 (6 bases). The CDR3 contains 13 residues. Germline CDR1 and CDR2: DFQATT and SNEGSKA (reference sequence). The germline V and J ends were trimmed by 5 bases and 3 bases, with 14 bases remaining between them.

Ten or more counts support this clonotype. The V gene is TRBV28, the J gene TRBJ2-1; D unclear. CDR3 length: 12 residues. V lost 5 bases, J lost 13 bases, and 15 bases lay in between. Germline lookup yields CDR1 MDHEN and CDR2 SYDVKM. CDR3 residues: CASSLLIGPQFF. The CDR3 DNA reads TGTGCCAGCAGTCTGTTAATAGGACCTCAGTTCTTC.

At least ten counts were recorded for this clonotype. J is TRBJ2-2 and V is TRBV7-2; 8 nucleotides line up with TRBD2. The ends lost 1 base at V and 7 bases at J; junction bases unmatched: 8. Germline CDR1 is SGHTA and CDR2 is FQGNSA. The CDR3 contains 16 residues. CDR3 in DNA: TGTGCCAGCAGCTTAGTGTCGGGAGGGCCCGGCGGGGAGCTGTTTTTT. As protein: CASSLVSGGPGGELFF.

This clonotype was found many times. The chain employs TRBV18 and TRBJ1-5, with D unresolved. Trimming removed 4 bases at V and 0 bases at J, with 10 bases between. The CDR3 totals 15 residues. The germline CDR1 and CDR2 sequences are KGHSH and LQKENI. CDR3 nucleotides: TGTGCCAGCTCACGGGAGGTAGATAGCAATCAGCCCCAGCATTTT. Encoded protein: CASSREVDSNQPQHF.

This clonotype came up many times. The rearrangement links TRBV19 to TRBJ1-1; D remains ambiguous. This CDR3 region has 17 residues. CDR1 LNHDA and CDR2 SQIVND come from the germline V gene (reference sequence). Deletions cut 7 bases from V and 4 bases from J, with 25 bases between. The CDR3 region is CASTPGRPQQMTTEAFF. In nucleotides, the CDR3 is TGTGCCAGTACCCCGGGCAGACCGCAACAGATGACCACTGAAGCTTTCTTT.

This clonotype was observed at least ten times. CDR3 nucleotide sequence: TGTGCCAGCAGCCAGGAGGGTACCGAAAAACTGTTTTTT. It yields the protein CASSQEGTEKLFF. This chain uses TRBV4-2 with TRBJ1-4; D uncertain. V was cut by 3 bases and J by 8 bases, with 10 bases left in between. Per germline, CDR1 LGHNA and CDR2 YNFKEQ. CDR3 length equals 13 residues.

V usage is TRBV15 and J usage is TRBJ2-7, with D possibly TRBD2 on 5 matching bases. The V and J ends lost 3 bases and 5 bases respectively, with 11 bases between them. This CDR3 has 13 residues. Per germline, CDR1 LNHNV and CDR2 YYDKDF (reference sequence). The CDR3 loop reads CATSSGLGHEQYF. CDR3 coding DNA: TGTGCCACCAGCAGTGGACTTGGTCACGAGCAGTACTTC.

For this clonotype: Only one base separates this from a far larger clonotype, so it likely reflects a read error. The V call is TRBV28, the J call TRBJ2-1; 8 nucleotides align to TRBD1. The germline V gene has CDR1 MDHEN and CDR2 SYDVKM. The CDR3 covers 15 residues. J lost 10 bases, V lost 4 bases, and 12 bases had no gene match. CDR3 sequence reads: CASSSRTGFVYEQFF. Here the CDR3 DNA reads TGTGCCAGCAGTTCCCGGACAGGGTTTGTGTACGAGCAGTTCTTC.

Many counts were recorded for this clonotype. The V call is TRBV6-2 or TRBV6-3, the J call TRBJ1-5, with D hard to call. From germline, CDR1 is MNHEY and CDR2 SVGEGT. V lost 5 bases and J lost 3, with 11 bases in between. CDR3 size: 14 residues. CDR3 amino acids: CASSERTVNQPQHF. The CDR3 nucleotides read TGTGCCAGCAGTGAAAGGACGGTCAATCAGCCCCAGCATTTT.

Points on this clonotype: No DNA is shown, since the ends of the CDR3 on it are uncertain; the CDR3 is the one TCRdb lists. The chain links TRBV7-9 to TRBJ2-2; TRBD1 is the table's D call and was not checked against the DNA. CDR1 and CDR2 (germline): SEHNR, FQNEAQ (reference sequence). The CDR3 has 18 residues if both end residues are counted. The CDR3 reads CASSLTGVGELFFFFFFF.

CDR3 nucleotide sequence: TGTGCCAGCAGTGAAAGAGCCCCCGGGACTAGCGCGAGAACCTCCTACAATGAGCAGTTCTTC. Translation: CASSERAPGTSARTSYNEQFF. This chain uses TRBV2 with TRBJ2-1, with 10 bases matching TRBD2. The CDR3 sequence is 21 residues long. CDR1 and CDR2 (germline): SNHLY, FYNNEI. Unmatched junction bases numbered 16, after V lost 2 bases and J lost 0 bases. Full variable domain (rest looked up from reference TRBV2 and TRBJ2-1): EPEVTQTPSHQVTQMGQEVILRCVPISNHLYFYWYRQILGQKVEFLVSFYNNEISEKSEIFDDQFSVERPDGSNFTLKIRSTKLEDSAMYFCASSERAPGTSARTSYNEQFFGPGTRLTVL.

This clonotype was counted many times. The chain uses TRBV5-1 and TRBJ1-1; weak D call: TRBD1 (5 bases). The germline gives CDR1 SGHRS, CDR2 YFSETQ. The CDR3 is 15 residues long. The V and J ends lost 0 bases and 1 base respectively, with 10 bases between them. The CDR3 loop is CASSLAAGTNTEAFF. The CDR3 DNA reads TGCGCCAGCAGCTTGGCTGCAGGGACGAACACTGAAGCTTTCTTT. Combining the CDR3 with reference TRBV5-1 and TRBJ1-1 gives the whole variable domain KAGVTQTPRYLIKTRGQQVTLSCSPISGHRSVSWYQQTPGQGLQFLFEYFSETQRNKGNFPGRFSGRQFSNSRSEMNVSTLELGDSALYLCASSLAAGTNTEAFFGQGTRLTVV.

This clonotype is medium-sized (0.01 to 0.1%) by share. The chain carries TRBV28 and TRBJ1-1; 8 bases are a match to TRBD1. Trimming at V came to 8 bases and at J to 7 bases, leaving 6 bases not matched to a gene. The CDR3 totals 12 residues. CDR1 and CDR2 (germline): MDHEN, SYDVKM. CDR3 bases: TGTGCCAGCCTGAAGGACAGGGTTGAAGCTTTCTTT. Translation: CASLKDRVEAFF.

The chain combines TRBV27 with TRBJ2-7, with TRBD2 matching 9 bases. V gave up 5 bases and J gave up 6 bases; unmatched junction bases: 17. The germline CDR1 and CDR2 sequences are MNHEY and SMNVEV (reference sequence). The CDR3 runs 17 residues. DNA of the CDR3: TGTGCCAGCAGTGTGTTAGCGGGAGAGATCCGCCCCGGCGAGCAGTACTTC. Its translation is CASSVLAGEIRPGEQYF.

This clonotype was counted at least ten times. The J gene is TRBJ2-3, the V gene TRBV4-2; 8 bases fit TRBD2. The V gene's germline CDR1 is LGHNA and CDR2 YNFKEQ. This CDR3 has 18 residues. Trimming removed 3 bases from V and 4 bases from J; junction bases left unmatched: 15. The CDR3 nucleotides are TGTGCCAGCAGCCAGACCACTCGGCGGGGGGAGAGTGCAGATACGCAGTATTTT. Protein: CASSQTTRRGESADTQYF.

In its sample, this clonotype was seen many times. The chain employs TRBV6-5 and TRBJ1-5, with 7 bases lining up with TRBD1. The CDR3 has 16 amino acids. Germline V lookup: CDR1 MNHEY, CDR2 SVGAGI. V lost 0 bases, J lost 7 bases, and 9 bases stayed unmatched. The CDR3 here is CASSYSSKGGGQPQHF. For the CDR3, the DNA is TGTGCCAGCAGTTACTCGAGTAAAGGGGGCGGGCAGCCCCAGCATTTT.

As for this clonotype: A far larger clone is only one base removed, so a read error is likely. The rearrangement links TRBV11-1 to TRBJ1-1; D possibly corresponds to TRBD1 (6 bases). V gave up 6 bases and J gave up 5 bases, with 19 bases separating them. This CDR3 comprises 15 residues. Germline lookup yields CDR1 SGHAT and CDR2 FQDESV (reference sequence). The CDR3: CASRQEDGGPTEAFF. The CDR3 DNA is TGTGCCAGCAGACAAGAGGATGGGGGGCCAACTGAAGCTTTCTTT. Combining the CDR3 with reference TRBV11-1 and TRBJ1-1 gives the whole variable domain EAEVAQSPRYKITEKSQAVAFWCDPISGHATLYWYRQILGQGPELLVQFQDESVVDDSQLPKDRFSAERLKGVDSTLKIQPAELGDSAMYLCASRQEDGGPTEAFFGQGTRLTVV.

This clonotype is a singleton in its sample. The CDR3 protein is CAILGSWDTEAFF. The CDR3 nucleotides are TGTGCCATCCTTGGTAGCTGGGACACTGAAGCTTTCTTT. J is TRBJ1-1 and V is TRBV10-3; D gene uncertain. Germline V CDR1 and CDR2: ENHRY, SYGVKD. With 8 bases removed from V and 3 bases from J, the gap between germline ends came to 13 bases. This CDR3 is 13 amino acids long.

The genes are TRBV7-2 and TRBJ2-3; D might be TRBD2 (7 bases). CDR3 length equals 18 residues. Germline V gene data show CDR1 as SGHTA and CDR2 as FQGNSA. V gave up 3 bases and J gave up 0 bases, with 19 bases separating them. CDR3: CASSFRGGGGASTDTQYF. The CDR3 nucleotides are TGTGCCAGCAGCTTTCGGGGCGGCGGGGGCGCTAGCACAGATACGCAGTATTTT.

The chain has TRBV7-2 and TRBJ2-3; D gene unclear. The germline V gene encodes CDR1 SGHTA and CDR2 FQGNSA. This CDR3 region has 15 residues. Between the trimmed V and J ends, which lost 0 bases and 4 bases, there was a span of 11 bases. CDR3 in amino acids: CASSLASISADTQYF. CDR3 nucleotide sequence: TGTGCCAGCAGCTTAGCGTCGATCAGTGCAGATACGCAGTATTTT. The variable domain in full, completed from reference TRBV7-2 and TRBJ2-3, reads GAGVSQSPSNKVTEKGKDVELRCDPISGHTALYWYRQSLGQGLEFLIYFQGNSAPDKSGLPSDRFSAERTGGSVSTLTIQRTQQEDSAVYLCASSLASISADTQYFGPGTRLTVL.

The sample holds many counts of this clonotype. The V call is TRBV7-9, the J call TRBJ2-2; the D gene is possibly TRBD1 (6 bases). V was shortened by 6 bases and J by 7 bases, with 15 bases between the two germline ends. Looked up from germline, CDR1 is SEHNR and CDR2 is FQNEAQ (reference sequence). This CDR3 has 14 residues. As DNA, the CDR3 is TGTGCCAGCAGGATCCGGGACATTCTCGGGGAGCTGTTTTTT. Its protein is CASRIRDILGELFF.

This clonotype was recorded many times. V is TRBV12-3 or TRBV12-4 and J is TRBJ2-7; 13 bases match TRBD2. V lost 4 bases to trimming and J lost 6 bases; unmatched junction nucleotides: 3. This CDR3 spans 14 amino acids. In nucleotides, the CDR3 is TGTGCCAGCAGTTCCGGGACTAGCGGGACCGAGCAGTACTTC. Amino acid sequence: CASSSGTSGTEQYF.

This clonotype was seen many times. The chain combines TRBV2 with TRBJ2-6, with 7 bases that match TRBD1. Germline CDR1 and CDR2: SNHLY and FYNNEI. Germline trimming cut 5 bases from V and 0 bases from J; bases unmatched to any gene: 13. This CDR3 contains 19 residues. CDR3 DNA: TGTGCCAGCAGTCACAGACAGGGAGTGTTAAACTCTGGGGCCAACGTCCTGACTTTC. Translated: CASSHRQGVLNSGANVLTF.

This clonotype was observed at least ten times. This chain connects TRBV4-3 to TRBJ1-5; D is unclear. This CDR3 contains 15 residues. V was shortened by 0 bases and J by 0 bases, with 6 bases between the two germline ends. CDR1 is LGHNA and CDR2 is YSLEER in the germline V gene. DNA of the CDR3: TGCGCCAGCAGCCAAGATTCGTATAGCAATCAGCCCCAGCATTTT. Translating gives CASSQDSYSNQPQHF.